A single sample is the source of the 6 T cell receptor beta chains below, sequenced in a study of spatial heterogeneity in lung cancer. The time point denotes: sample taken at primary tumor resection. MiXCR, run by TCRdb on the 5' RACE reads, gives a single entry per CDR3 protein. The profile covers some 22,000 distinct CDR3 sequences, with around 4.5% appearing a single time and more than 4.5% taken by the ten largest. Sample: PBMCs, taken at surgery. Every receptor here comes from a male donor with early-stage non-small cell lung cancer.

This clonotype was counted ten times or more. The chain is built from TRBV7-9 and TRBJ2-1; the D gene is possibly TRBD1 (5 bases). V lost 2 bases and J 6 bases, leaving 17 bases between the germline ends. Germline V gene data show CDR1 as SEHNR and CDR2 as FQNEAQ (reference sequence). CDR3 size: 16 residues. CDR3 nucleotide sequence: TGTGCCAGCAGCTTACCCCTGGGGCTAGGGGCCAATGAGCAGTTCTTC. It yields the protein CASSLPLGLGANEQFF. The full variable domain, rest sourced from reference TRBV7-9 and TRBJ2-1, is DTGVSQNPRHKITKRGQNVTFRCDPISEHNRLYWYRQTLGQGPEFLTYFQNEAQLEKSRLLSDRFSAERPKGSFSTLEIQRTEQGDSAMYLCASSLPLGLGANEQFFGPGTRLTVL.

This clonotype was counted ten times or more. The chain uses TRBV6-2 or TRBV6-3 and TRBJ2-7; the D gene is possibly TRBD2 (6 bases). The CDR3 has 14 residues. The V and J ends lost 0 bases and 0 bases respectively, with 6 bases between them. The germline V gene has CDR1 MNHEY and CDR2 SVGEGT. The CDR3 DNA reads as TGTGCCAGCAGTTACTCCGGGAGCTCCTACGAGCAGTACTTC. Its protein product is CASSYSGSSYEQYF.

This clonotype showed up many times. The chain couples TRBV12-3 or TRBV12-4 to TRBJ1-5; 9 bases map to TRBD1. After removal of 0 bases from V and 3 bases from J, the junction contained 3 bases not matched to a gene. The CDR3 sequence is 16 residues long. As DNA, the CDR3 is TGTGCCAGCAGTTTAGCGACAGGGGGGGACAATCAGCCCCAGCATTTT. The encoded protein is CASSLATGGDNQPQHF.

This clonotype was seen only a few times. V gene TRBV19 combines with J gene TRBJ2-3; D perhaps matches TRBD2 (6 bases). The germline V gene encodes CDR1 LNHDA and CDR2 SQIVND (reference sequence). The CDR3 has 17 residues. Trimming took off 5 bases at V and 1 base at J, with 19 bases between the two ends. DNA for the CDR3: TGTGCCAGTAGTTCTAGACCCCCGGGAGTGGGCACAGATACGCAGTATTTT. Protein product: CASSSRPPGVGTDTQYF.

This clonotype was recorded many times. The chain joins TRBV12-3 or TRBV12-4 to TRBJ1-1, with D perhaps matching TRBD1 (5 bases). The length of the CDR3 is 13 residues. V was shortened by 7 bases and J by 4 bases, with 13 bases between the two germline ends. The chain's CDR3 is CASNIGGFTEAFF. As DNA, the CDR3 is TGTGCCAGCAATATCGGGGGGTTCACTGAAGCTTTCTTT.

This clonotype was counted at least ten times. The chain recombines TRBV7-8 with TRBJ2-5; 10 bases are shared with TRBD1. The trim removed 4 bases at V and 4 bases at J, leaving 15 bases unmatched. CDR3 length: 18 amino acids. CDR1 and CDR2 from the germline V gene are SGHVS and FQNEAQ. CDR3 in DNA: TGTGCCAGCAGCTCAAGGGGTGCGTTGGGACAGGGGAGAGAGACCCAGTACTTC. Translation gives CASSSRGALGQGRETQYF.